This TCR beta chain was retrieved from a study of CD8 T cells in Susac syndrome. The length of the CDR3 is 13 residues. V was pared by 5 bases and J by 3 bases, with 6 bases of the junction left unmatched. Germline lookup yields CDR1 SQVTM and CDR2 ANQGSEA. Random hexamers served to reverse transcribe roughly 0.45 to 1 ug RNA. TCRdb independently ran MiXCR on the immunoSEQ multiplex PCR reads; one entry per CDR3 protein. This sample yields 200,000 to 250,000 distinct CDR3 sequences, of which over 90% are seen a single time; around 0.08% belongs to the top ten. The chain uses TRBV29-1 and TRBJ2-5, with 7 bases that match TRBD1. The sequencing input was CD4+ T cells from PBMCs. This sequence was found in a human donor with multiple sclerosis. The CDR3, as DNA: TGCAGCGTTATACTGACAGGGAAAGAGACCCAGTACTTC. Translating it yields CSVILTGKETQYF. Together with reference TRBV29-1 and TRBJ2-5, the CDR3 gives the full variable domain: SAVISQKPSRDICQRGTSLTIQCQVDSQVTMMFWYRQQPGQSLTLIATANQGSEATYESGFVIDKFPISRPNLTFSTLTVSNMSPEDSSIYLCSVILTGKETQYFGPGTRLLVL.